This T cell receptor beta chain emerged from a study of blood T cell repertoires in COVID-19 (dated by TCRdb to the early 2020s). Looking at the study overall: Collaborator samples came from the United States, Italy and Spain and covered acute and convalescent phases of COVID-19. The prospective study material was composed of cDNA or gDNA derived from T cells, B-cell-depleted T cells, or PBMCs. The dataset comprised deeply sampled blood TCRbeta repertoires from subjects exposed to, actively infected with, or recovered from COVID-19. The repertoires were released in a freely available public database meant as a resource for research on the immune response to SARS-CoV-2. The samples were drawn from the first 160 participants of the ongoing ImmuneRACE study and from 950 to 1,500 subjects provided by 6 global collaborators. Where HLA class I and class II types were available, the types were taken from metadata supplied by the sample provider, not from assay-based typing. A de-identified subject ID, COVID-19 status, age in years and sex were almost always included in the sample metadata.

Each collaborating institution followed its own protocols to collect whole blood in K2EDTA tubes. Collaborator samples were shipped for TCRbeta analysis as frozen whole blood, isolated PBMCs, or DNA extracted from either sample type. For this clone: No antigen is known for it. Base-call qualities are not available, and no considerably larger clone is one nucleotide away.

The germline V gene gives CDR1 as SGHTA and CDR2 as FQGNSA. Trimming accounts for 4 bases at V and 7 bases at J, while the number of junction bases matched to no gene is 11. The CDR3 starts with the cysteine, ends with the phenylalanine, and has 15 residues. The sequence is cut down to CDR3 DNA, 45 bases in frame from base 1. Here is what the overall study found, with its caveats: The amount of clinical and demographic metadata varied by source and participant and was provided uncurated.

TCRbeta CDR3 regions were amplified from genomic DNA using the immunoSEQ Assay, a bias-controlled multiplex PCR. Turning to the authors' computational methods: The number of nucleated cells in each sample was estimated by amplification of reference gene primers within the assay. To quantify the absolute abundance of each unique TCRbeta CDR3 rearrangement, sequence reads were collapsed and filtered. For each sample, productive Simpson clonality was calculated by taking the square root of Simpson's diversity index across productive rearrangements. Not all clones reach the TCRdb copy of this immuneACCESS table, which keeps in-frame sequences only. Checked studies attribute under half of the gap to unresolved V genes and leave the rest unexplained. The V and J calls and the clone size are those of that table, but D and trimming were determined from the DNA. The sample table shows 140,000 to 150,000 clones, and 84% are seen once. The ten most abundant clones make up roughly 45% of the sample.

The TCR originated in a human donor in a cohort sampled during active COVID-19. The V and J genes are TRBV7-2 and TRBJ2-7; 9 bases in the junction line up with TRBD1. Sequencing used peripheral blood. This receptor carries the CDR3 CASSSGQGSPPEQYF. The sequence in DNA is TGTGCCAGCAGCTCAGGACAGGGGTCCCCCCCTGAGCAGTACTTC.